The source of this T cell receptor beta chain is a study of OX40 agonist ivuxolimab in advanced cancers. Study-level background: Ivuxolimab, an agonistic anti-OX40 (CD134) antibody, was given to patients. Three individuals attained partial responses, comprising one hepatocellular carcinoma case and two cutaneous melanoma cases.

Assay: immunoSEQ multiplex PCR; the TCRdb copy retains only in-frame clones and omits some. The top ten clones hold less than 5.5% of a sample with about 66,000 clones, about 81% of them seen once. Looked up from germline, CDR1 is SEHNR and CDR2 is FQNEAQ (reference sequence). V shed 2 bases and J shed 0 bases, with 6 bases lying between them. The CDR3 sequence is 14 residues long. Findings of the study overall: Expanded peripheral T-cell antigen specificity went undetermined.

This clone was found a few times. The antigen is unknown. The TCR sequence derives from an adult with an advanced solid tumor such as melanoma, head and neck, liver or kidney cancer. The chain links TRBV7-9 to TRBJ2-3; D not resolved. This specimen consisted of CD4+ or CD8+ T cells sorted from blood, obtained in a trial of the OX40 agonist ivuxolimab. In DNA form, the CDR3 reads TGTGCCAGCAGCTTAACAGCTAGCACAGATACGCAGTATTTT. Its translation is CASSLTASTDTQYF. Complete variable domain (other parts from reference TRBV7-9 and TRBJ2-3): DTGVSQNPRHKITKRGQNVTFRCDPISEHNRLYWYRQTLGQGPEFLTYFQNEAQLEKSRLLSDRFSAERPKGSFSTLEIQRTEQGDSAMYLCASSLTASTDTQYFGPGTRLTVL.